The clone carrying this TCR beta chain came up many times. Its antigen is not known. Each CDR3 protein is one row after TCRdb ran MiXCR on the 5' RACE reads. The sample contains approximately 240,000 distinct CDR3 sequences, roughly a tenth of which appear only once. The sample originates from a study of CD8 T cells in ankylosing spondylitis. The study's findings and limits: Clones tied to disease were said to be significantly enriched in matched ankylosing spondylitis synovial fluid. Among TCR beta sequences, a motif of 7 to 9 highly homologous variants appeared characteristic of ankylosing spondylitis blood. CD8+ by phenotype, disease-linked clones were relatively rare in peripheral blood.

Germline trimming cut 5 bases from V and 4 bases from J; bases unmatched to any gene: 8. Germline loops: CDR1 SQVTM, CDR2 ANQGSEA. The CDR3 consists of 14 residues. The V call is TRBV29-1, the J call TRBJ1-5, with 7 positions matching TRBD1. The TCR sequence derives from a male donor with ankylosing spondylitis or in good health (not recorded which). The sequencing input was blood, either unsorted or a sorted T cell fraction (not recorded which). CDR3 coding DNA: TGCAGCGTTTCCCCTGACAGGGAAAATCAGCCCCAGCATTTT. Translated, it gives CSVSPDRENQPQHF.